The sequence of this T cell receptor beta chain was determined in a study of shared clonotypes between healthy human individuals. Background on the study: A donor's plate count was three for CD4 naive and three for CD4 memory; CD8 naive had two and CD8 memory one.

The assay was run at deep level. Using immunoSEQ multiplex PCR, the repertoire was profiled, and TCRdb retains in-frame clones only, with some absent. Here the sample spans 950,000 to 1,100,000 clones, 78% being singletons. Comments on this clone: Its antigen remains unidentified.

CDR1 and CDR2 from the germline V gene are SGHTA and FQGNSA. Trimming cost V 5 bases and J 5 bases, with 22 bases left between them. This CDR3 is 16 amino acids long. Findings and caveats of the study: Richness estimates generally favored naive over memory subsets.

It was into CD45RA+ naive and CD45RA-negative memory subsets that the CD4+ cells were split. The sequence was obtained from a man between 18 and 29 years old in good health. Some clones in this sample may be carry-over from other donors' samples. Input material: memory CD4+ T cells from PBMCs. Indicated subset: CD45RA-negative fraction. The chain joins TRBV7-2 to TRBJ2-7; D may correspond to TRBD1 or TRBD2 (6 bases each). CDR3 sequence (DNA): TGTGCCAGCAGCACCCACTCCGGACGGGGGCCCAACGAGCAGTACTTC. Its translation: CASSTHSGRGPNEQYF.